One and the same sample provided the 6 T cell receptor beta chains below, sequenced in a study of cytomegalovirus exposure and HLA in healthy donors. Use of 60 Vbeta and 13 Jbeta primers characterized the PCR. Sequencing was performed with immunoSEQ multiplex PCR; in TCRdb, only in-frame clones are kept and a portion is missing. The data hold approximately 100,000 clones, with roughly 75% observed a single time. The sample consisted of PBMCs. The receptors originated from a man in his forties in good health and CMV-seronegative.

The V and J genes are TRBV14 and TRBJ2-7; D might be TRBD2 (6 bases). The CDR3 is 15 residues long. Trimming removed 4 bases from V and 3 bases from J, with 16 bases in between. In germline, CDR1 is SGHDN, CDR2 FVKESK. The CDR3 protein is CASSPQRAGFYEQYF. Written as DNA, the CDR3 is TGTGCCAGCAGCCCACAACGCGCGGGATTCTACGAGCAGTACTTC.

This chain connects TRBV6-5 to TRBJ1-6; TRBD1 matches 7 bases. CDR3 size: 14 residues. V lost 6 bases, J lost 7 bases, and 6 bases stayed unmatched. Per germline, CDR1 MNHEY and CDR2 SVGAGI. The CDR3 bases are TGTGCCAGCAGCCCCGGGACAGACAATTCACCCCTCCACTTT. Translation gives CASSPGTDNSPLHF.

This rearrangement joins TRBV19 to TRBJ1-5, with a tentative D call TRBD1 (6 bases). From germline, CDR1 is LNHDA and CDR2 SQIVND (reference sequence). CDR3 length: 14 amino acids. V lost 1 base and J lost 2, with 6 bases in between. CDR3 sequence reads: CASSIAGGNQPQHF. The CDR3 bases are TGTGCCAGTAGTATAGCAGGGGGCAATCAGCCCCAGCATTTT.

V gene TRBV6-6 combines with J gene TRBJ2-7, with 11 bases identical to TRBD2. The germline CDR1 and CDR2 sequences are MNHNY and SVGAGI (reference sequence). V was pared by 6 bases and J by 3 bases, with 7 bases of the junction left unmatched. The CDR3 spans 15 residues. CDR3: CASSPGLAVIYEQYF. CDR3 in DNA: TGTGCCAGCAGCCCGGGACTAGCGGTGATCTACGAGCAGTACTTC.

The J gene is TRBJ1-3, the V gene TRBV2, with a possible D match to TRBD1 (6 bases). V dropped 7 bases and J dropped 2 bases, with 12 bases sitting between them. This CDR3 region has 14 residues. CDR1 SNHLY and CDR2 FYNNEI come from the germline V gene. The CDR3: CASKSTGPGNTIYF. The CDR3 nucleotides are TGTGCCAGCAAATCGACAGGTCCTGGAAACACCATATATTTT.

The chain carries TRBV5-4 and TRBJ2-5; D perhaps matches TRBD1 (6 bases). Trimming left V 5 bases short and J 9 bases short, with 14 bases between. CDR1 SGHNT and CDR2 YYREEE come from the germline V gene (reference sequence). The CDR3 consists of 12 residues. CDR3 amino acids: CASRQGGGAQYF. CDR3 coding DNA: TGTGCCAGCAGACAGGGCGGTGGGGCCCAGTACTTC.